These 23 T cell receptor beta chains came from one sample sequenced in a study of neurological immune-mediated disorders. TCRdb itself ran the 5' RACE reads through MiXCR, one entry per CDR3 protein. Counted here are 55,000 to 65,000 distinct CDR3 sequences, around 11% occurring once; the ten biggest clones make up about 6.3%. Stated time point: longitudinal time-point 1 (baseline). Sequenced input: PBMCs. The receptors were sampled from a male donor with HTLV-1-associated myelopathy (HAM/TSP).

As to this clonotype: A much larger clone lies a single base off, so this may be a read error. The rearrangement links TRBV29-1 to TRBJ2-3; 8 bases are a match to TRBD2. CDR3 length equals 15 residues. Germline V gene sequence: CDR1 SQVTM, CDR2 ANQGSEA. Trimming removed 8 bases from V and 1 base from J; junction bases left unmatched: 11. The CDR3 region is CSLMRGDQGTDTQYF. The CDR3 nucleotides are TGCAGCTTAATGCGGGGGGACCAAGGCACAGATACGCAGTATTTT.

Ten or more counts support this clonotype. The chain carries TRBV10-3 and TRBJ2-7; D call uncertain. CDR1 is ENHRY and CDR2 is SYGVKD in the germline V gene. Trimming took off 6 bases at V and 4 bases at J, with 7 bases between the two ends. The CDR3 is 11 amino acids. The CDR3 bases are TGTGCCATCAGGAACCTATACGAGCAGTACTTC. Protein sequence: CAIRNLYEQYF.

Ten or more counts support this clonotype. V gene TRBV6-6 combines with J gene TRBJ2-7; D gene ambiguous. The V end lost 0 bases, the J end lost 2 bases, and 14 bases lay between the germline ends. The CDR3 totals 16 residues. CDR1 and CDR2 (germline): MNHNY, SVGAGI (reference sequence). CDR3 bases: TGTGCCAGCAGTTACTCGAGTGCCCAGAGAACCTACGAGCAGTACTTC. Translation gives CASSYSSAQRTYEQYF.

This clonotype was picked up many times. The rearrangement uses TRBV21-1 and TRBJ2-5; the listed D gene, TRBD1, was not tested against the DNA. TRBV21-1 is flagged as a pseudogene. The CDR3 covers 16 residues. The CDR3 sequence is CASSNGEGRSQETQYF. The CDR3 nucleotides are TGTGCCAGCAGCAACGGGGAAGGGCGGAGTCAAGAGACCCAGTACTTC.

This clonotype was counted many times. The V call is TRBV5-1, the J call TRBJ1-6; D remains ambiguous. Germline CDR1 reads SGHRS; CDR2 reads YFSETQ. The germline V and J ends were trimmed by 1 base and 8 bases, with 7 bases remaining between them. This CDR3 contains 13 residues. The CDR3 nucleotides read TGCGCCAGCAGCTTGACGGCAGATTCACCCCTCCACTTT. Protein sequence: CASSLTADSPLHF.

This clonotype was seen at least ten times. This CDR3 is CASSKRGRRDTEAFF. The CDR3 nucleotides are TGTGCCAGCAGCAAGAGGGGGCGCCGAGACACTGAAGCTTTCTTT. The chain uses TRBV7-2 and TRBJ1-1; 7 nucleotides agree with TRBD1. Germline CDR1 reads SGHTA; CDR2 reads FQGNSA. Trimming took 5 bases from V and 3 from J; bases not matched to a gene: 9. This CDR3 is 15 amino acids long.

This clonotype was detected many times. J is TRBJ2-7 and V is TRBV20-1; 10 nucleotides align to TRBD1. V shed 6 bases and J 3 bases; nucleotides not matched to a gene: 14. The germline gives CDR1 DFQATT, CDR2 SNEGSKA (reference sequence). The CDR3 covers 16 residues. The CDR3 DNA is TGCAGTGCCCAGGGGCCCCGGGACAGGGGCTACTACGAGCAGTACTTC. Encoded protein: CSAQGPRDRGYYEQYF.

This clonotype was observed many times. This CDR3 reads CASITGPSGDEQFF. The CDR3 bases are TGTGCCAGCATAACTGGGCCATCGGGGGATGAGCAGTTCTTC. V usage is TRBV6-2 or TRBV6-3 and J usage is TRBJ2-1, with D possibly being TRBD2 (6 bases). In germline, CDR1 is MNHEY, CDR2 SVGEGT. Deletions cut 7 bases from V and 8 bases from J, with 18 bases between. This CDR3 has 14 residues.

This clonotype was seen at least ten times. The chain joins TRBV5-1 to TRBJ2-7; D unclear. There are 13 residues in the CDR3. The germline CDR1 and CDR2 sequences are SGHRS and YFSETQ. The ends were cut back, 2 bases at V and 6 bases at J, with 12 bases in the middle. This CDR3 is CASSLSGAAEQYF. The CDR3 DNA follows: TGCGCCAGCAGCTTAAGTGGAGCTGCCGAGCAGTACTTC.

At least ten counts were recorded for this clonotype. The chain recombines TRBV18 with TRBJ1-3; D not resolved. The CDR3 covers 16 residues. Between the trimmed V and J ends, which lost 1 base and 1 base, there was a span of 11 bases. CDR1 is KGHSH, CDR2 LQKENI, per germline. CDR3 sequence (DNA): TGTGCCAGCTCACCACTGTTCCAGGCATCTGGAAACACCATATATTTT. Its protein is CASSPLFQASGNTIYF.

This clonotype has at least ten counts. This chain connects TRBV7-8 to TRBJ2-5; the D gene is possibly TRBD2 (6 bases). The CDR3 length is 14 residues. CDR1 and CDR2 (germline): SGHVS, FQNEAQ. The V and J ends lost 5 bases and 2 bases respectively, with 12 bases between them. CDR3 in DNA: TGTGCCAGCAGCCCAAGTGGGGGGCAAGAGACCCAGTACTTC. Translation: CASSPSGGQETQYF.

This clonotype occurred many times. The rearrangement joins TRBV3-1 to TRBJ1-5; unclear D gene. Between the trimmed V and J ends, which lost 6 bases and 3 bases, there was a span of 12 bases. This CDR3 has 14 residues. CDR1 is LGHDT, CDR2 YNNKEL, per germline (reference sequence). The CDR3, as DNA: TGTGCCAGCAGGCCCTCGGGAGCCAATCAGCCCCAGCATTTT. This encodes CASRPSGANQPQHF.

This clonotype has ten or more counts. The chain couples TRBV5-1 to TRBJ1-1; tentative D call: TRBD1 (6 bases). The CDR3 loop spans 15 amino acids. The germline V gene encodes CDR1 SGHRS and CDR2 YFSETQ. V dropped 3 bases and J dropped 4 bases, with 16 bases sitting between them. The CDR3 bases are TGCGCCAGCAGCTCGAAAAACAGGGTTAGCACTGAAGCTTTCTTT. This encodes CASSSKNRVSTEAFF.

J is TRBJ2-7 and V is TRBV7-9; maybe TRBD1 (5 bases). The CDR3 covers 15 residues. Germline loops: CDR1 SEHNR, CDR2 FQNEAQ (reference sequence). The V gene lost 6 bases and the J gene lost 0 bases, with 15 bases spanning the gap. CDR3 sequence (DNA): TGTGCCAGCAGTAGACAGACATGGATCTCCTACGAGCAGTACTTC. Its translation is CASSRQTWISYEQYF. The whole variable domain, remainder taken from reference TRBV7-9 and TRBJ2-7, is DTGVSQNPRHKITKRGQNVTFRCDPISEHNRLYWYRQTLGQGPEFLTYFQNEAQLEKSRLLSDRFSAERPKGSFSTLEIQRTEQGDSAMYLCASSRQTWISYEQYFGPGTRLTVT.

This clonotype was observed many times. V and J are TRBV5-8 and TRBJ2-1; TRBD2 aligns across 9 bases. V was pared by 3 bases and J by 0 bases, with 10 bases of the junction left unmatched. Looked up from germline, CDR1 is SGHTS and CDR2 is YDEGEE. The CDR3 has 18 amino acids. The CDR3: CASSWRTIAGASYNEQFF. DNA of the CDR3: TGTGCCAGCAGCTGGAGAACGATAGCGGGGGCCTCCTACAATGAGCAGTTCTTC.

This clonotype was seen a handful of times. CDR3 residues: CASSRMIGDIATNEKLFF. The CDR3 bases are TGTGCCAGCAGTCGTATGATAGGGGACATTGCAACTAATGAAAAACTGTTTTTT. The chain uses TRBV12-3 or TRBV12-4 and TRBJ1-4; tentative D call: TRBD1 (6 bases). V was clipped by 5 bases and J by 0 bases, with 19 bases between them. The CDR3 totals 18 residues.

This clonotype has a count of ten or more. The genes are TRBV7-2 and TRBJ1-2; maybe TRBD1 (5 bases). The germline V gene encodes CDR1 SGHTA and CDR2 FQGNSA. V lost 5 bases to trimming and J lost 8 bases, with 12 bases between them. The CDR3 sequence is 12 residues long. CDR3 in amino acids: CASSPSGDGYTF. The CDR3 bases are TGTGCCAGCAGCCCGAGCGGGGACGGCTACACCTTC. Full variable domain (missing parts from reference TRBV7-2 and TRBJ1-2): GAGVSQSPSNKVTEKGKDVELRCDPISGHTALYWYRQSLGQGLEFLIYFQGNSAPDKSGLPSDRFSAERTGGSVSTLTIQRTQQEDSAVYLCASSPSGDGYTFGSGTRLTVV.

This clonotype has at least ten counts. The chain couples TRBV28 to TRBJ1-1; D uncertain. Germline V gene data show CDR1 as MDHEN and CDR2 as SYDVKM. The CDR3 has 13 residues. V lost 3 bases and J lost 1, with 6 bases in between. As DNA, the CDR3 is TGTGCCAGCAGTTTGAAATGGAACACTGAAGCTTTCTTT. Translating it yields CASSLKWNTEAFF.

The chain uses TRBV3-1 and TRBJ1-6; 8 bases fit TRBD1. With V trimmed by 8 bases and J by 7 bases, 7 bases remained unmatched. The CDR3 consists of 14 residues. Germline values: CDR1 LGHDT, CDR2 YNNKEL (reference sequence). Written as DNA, the CDR3 is TGTGCCAGCCGTTTGGCAGGGGGCAATTCACCCCTCCACTTT. As protein: CASRLAGGNSPLHF. The full variable domain, rest sourced from reference TRBV3-1 and TRBJ1-6, is DTAVSQTPKYLVTQMGNDKSIKCEQNLGHDTMYWYKQDSKKFLKIMFSYNNKELIINETVPNRFSPKSPDKAHLNLHINSLELGDSAVYFCASRLAGGNSPLHFGNGTRLTVT.

Regarding this clonotype: The junction shows a germline mismatch at one end, possibly a read error. This chain connects TRBV2 to TRBJ1-5, with 9 bases fitting TRBD1. The germline V gene has CDR1 SNHLY and CDR2 FYNNEI. This CDR3 is built from 18 residues. The CDR3 sequence: CSSSDRDRAVYSNQPQHF. The DNA for the CDR3 is TGTTCCAGCAGTGATCGGGACAGGGCCGTCTATAGCAATCAGCCCCAGCATTTT.

This clonotype was seen once. A much more abundant neighbour one base away suggests this may be a read error. The chain has TRBV4-3 and TRBJ2-7; 8 bases are a match to TRBD2. Trimming took 8 bases from V and 5 from J; bases not matched to a gene: 11. Germline V gene lookup returns CDR1 LGHNA and CDR2 YSLEER. The CDR3 is made up of 14 amino acids. CDR3 in amino acids: CASGPGLEVDEQYF. The CDR3 DNA sequence: TGCGCCAGCGGCCCGGGACTAGAGGTCGACGAGCAGTACTTC.

This clonotype was seen at least ten times. V usage is TRBV9 and J usage is TRBJ1-3; tentative D call: TRBD1 (5 bases). Germline CDR1 is SGDLS and CDR2 is YYNGEE. V lost 0 bases to trimming and J lost 7 bases, with 11 bases between them. This CDR3 region has 14 residues. Here the CDR3 reads CASSVDRWGNTIYF. CDR3 nucleotide sequence: TGTGCCAGCAGCGTAGATCGGTGGGGGAACACCATATATTTT.

This clonotype was seen ten or more times. The chain links TRBV3-1 to TRBJ2-6, with D hard to call. The V and J ends lost 3 bases and 1 base respectively, with 4 bases between them. The CDR3 has 14 amino acids. Germline CDR1 and CDR2: LGHDT and YNNKEL (reference sequence). The CDR3 sequence: CASSHRSGANVLTF. The CDR3 nucleotides are TGTGCCAGCAGCCACCGGTCTGGGGCCAACGTCCTGACTTTC.